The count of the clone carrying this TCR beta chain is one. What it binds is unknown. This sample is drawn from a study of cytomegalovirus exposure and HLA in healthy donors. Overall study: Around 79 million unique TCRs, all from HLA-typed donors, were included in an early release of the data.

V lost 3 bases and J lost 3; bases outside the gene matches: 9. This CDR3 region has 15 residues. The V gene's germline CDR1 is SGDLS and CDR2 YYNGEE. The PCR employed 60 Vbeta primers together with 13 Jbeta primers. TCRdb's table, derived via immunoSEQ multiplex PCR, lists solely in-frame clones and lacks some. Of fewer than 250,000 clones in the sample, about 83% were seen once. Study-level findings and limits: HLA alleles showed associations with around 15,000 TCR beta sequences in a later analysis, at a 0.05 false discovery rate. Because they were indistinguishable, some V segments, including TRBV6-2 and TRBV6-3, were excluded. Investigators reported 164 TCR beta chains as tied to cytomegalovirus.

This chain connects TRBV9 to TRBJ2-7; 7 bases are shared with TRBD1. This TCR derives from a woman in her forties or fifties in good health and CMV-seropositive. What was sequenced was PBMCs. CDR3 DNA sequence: TGTGCCAGCAGCGCGCGAAGACAGGGCAACTACGAGCAGTACTTC. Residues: CASSARRQGNYEQYF.